The present T cell receptor beta chain was sequenced within a study of T cell responses to AZD1222 COVID-19 vaccine. The study, taken as a whole, reports: Females outnumbered males among donors, who were mostly white British; clonal diversity was possibly underestimated.

Libraries were prepared by immunoSEQ multiplex PCR; TCRdb keeps only in-frame clonotypes and omits some of them. The sample holds 120,000 or so clones, about 90% seen once. With respect to this clone: Its antigen is unidentified.

CDR3 length equals 15 residues. Germline V CDR1 and CDR2: SGHTA, FQGNSA. Trimming removed 5 bases at V and 2 bases at J, with 16 bases between. This sequence joins TRBV7-2 and TRBJ2-7; no clear D. Sequences were derived from peripheral blood, sampled on day 0 of AZD1222 vaccination. The sequence came from an adult in good health. The CDR3 is CASSIGIGMTYEQYF. DNA for the CDR3: TGTGCCAGCAGCATAGGGATCGGAATGACCTACGAGCAGTACTTC.